This TCR beta chain stems from a study of shared clonotypes between healthy human individuals. Study results and caveats: In the sorted subsets, rarefaction showed sequencing was incomplete despite large depth. Larger estimated richness was generally recorded for naive subsets relative to memory subsets.

Notes on this clone: Its antigen remains unknown.

Among the donors, all were Caucasian adults who lived in Nashville, Tennessee. The V and J ends lost 5 bases and 2 bases respectively, with 15 bases between them. The CDR3 is made up of 15 amino acids. Germline CDR1 is LNHDA and CDR2 is SQIVND (reference sequence). Genomic DNA of every subset was divided equally among multiple immunoSEQ plates. Libraries were prepared by immunoSEQ multiplex PCR; TCRdb keeps only in-frame clonotypes and omits some of them. The sample records about 330,000 clones, around 72% being singletons. The chain carries TRBV19 and TRBJ2-5, with D maybe TRBD1 (7 bases). Sequencing input: memory CD4+ T cells sorted from blood. Subset described: CD45RA-negative fraction. This TCR derives from a man younger than 40 in good health. The CDR3 region has the DNA TGTGCCAGTAGTCGTAAGACAGGGACTCAAGAGACCCAGTACTTC. It is translated as CASSRKTGTQETQYF.